The rows below give T cell receptor beta chains drawn from one sample of a study of cytomegalovirus exposure and HLA in healthy donors. Some clones are missing from TCRdb's copy, which holds only in-frame ones; the method was immunoSEQ multiplex PCR. Here the sample spans some 130,000 clones, about 80% being singletons. The sequenced material came from PBMCs. Every receptor here comes from a young man in good health and CMV-seronegative. CDR3s leave out the opening cysteine and the closing phenylalanine or tryptophan.

>TRBV5-4
ASSSAGESSYEQY
>TRBV6-6
ASRPRSGYYGYT
>TRBV19
ASSNTGTTSTPSNLYEQY
>TRBV18
ASSPKGLANEKLF
>TRBV5-4
ASRGSGTLTDTQY
>TRBV19
ASMKREEQF
>TRBV9
ASSAHGGANYGYT
>TRBV20-1
SVWWGEEQF
>TRBV9
ASTPGLAGVYEQY
>TRBV5-1
ASSLRLGEQY
>TRBV11-1
ASSKRPGTGPNYEQY
>TRBV5-1
ASSSGHIYGYT
>TRBV10-2
ASSDLQGNQPQH
>TRBV29-1
SVGGGQGTFYEQY
>TRBV30
AWTPGTSFSSTDTQY
>TRBV7-9
ASSPRDLSSGNTIY
>TRBV5-1
ASSSGQDYEQY
>TRBV9
ASSVNAAENEKLF
>TRBV9
ASSVTGDSPLH
>TRBV7-9
ASRSGNNEQF
>TRBV6-1
ASSEALDYYYEQY
>TRBV5-8
ASSPGQYSGNTIY
>TRBV4-3
ASSQDKRDYEQY
>TRBV5-4
ASSLDSRPETQY
>TRBV30
AWSTSGPVDEQF
>TRBV5-1
ASSFHDRSSYT
>TRBV18
ASSPVGGDTDTQY
>TRBV7-8
ASTFLGTNQPQH
>TRBV29-1
SVSGGRLSTDTQY
>TRBV9
ASSPQTGTSTDTQY
>TRBV6-4
ASRGGGLAGGVCNEQY
>TRBV6-1
ASGGQGLPGANVLT